This is a list of T cell receptor beta chains from one sample in a study of PD-1 blockade in classical Hodgkin lymphoma. Using immunoSEQ multiplex PCR, the repertoire was profiled, and TCRdb retains in-frame clones only, with some absent. Here the sample spans about 94,000 clones, 89% being singletons. The source was peripheral blood mononuclear cells (PBMCs), collected before the second cycle of nivolumab. The receptors stem from a human donor with classical Hodgkin lymphoma. Both conserved end residues are part of each CDR3. Fields, in order: clone size, J gene, V gene, D gene, CDR3 protein, CDR3 DNA. The D gene is left open where the match is weak. Where a row states a size, it is once, few, many or the class of an expanded clone; other rows omit it.

clone_size: -; j_call: TRBJ1-5; v_call: TRBV21-1; d_call: -; cdr3_aa: CASSHCGTLSLYSNQPQHF; cdr3_nt: TGTGCCAGCAGCCACTGCGGGACACTGTCCCTTTATAGCAATCAGCCCCAGCATTTT
clone_size: once; j_call: TRBJ1-1; v_call: TRBV7-9; d_call: -; cdr3_aa: CASSLEGPTEAFF; cdr3_nt: TGTGCCAGCAGCTTAGAGGGTCCCACTGAAGCTTTCTTT
clone_size: -; j_call: TRBJ2-1; v_call: TRBV6-5; d_call: TRBD1; cdr3_aa: CASSYTGTGVYNEQFF; cdr3_nt: TGTGCCAGCAGTTACACCGGGACAGGAGTCTACAATGAGCAGTTCTTC
clone_size: -; j_call: TRBJ2-5; v_call: TRBV19; d_call: TRBD1; cdr3_aa: CASSTYRDRKFPPRETQYF; cdr3_nt: TGTGCCAGTAGTACCTACCGGGACAGGAAATTCCCACCGCGGGAGACCCAGTACTTC
clone_size: -; j_call: TRBJ2-3; v_call: TRBV11-2; d_call: -; cdr3_aa: CASSFGSSPTDTQYF; cdr3_nt: TGTGCCAGCAGCTTTGGGTCGTCACCTACAGATACGCAGTATTTT
clone_size: few; j_call: TRBJ1-2; v_call: TRBV2; d_call: -; cdr3_aa: CASSGDWGTGGYTF; cdr3_nt: TGTGCCAGCAGTGGGGATTGGGGCACAGGCGGCTACACCTTC
clone_size: -; j_call: TRBJ2-1; v_call: TRBV11-2; d_call: -; cdr3_aa: CASSLGSRGAGNEQFF; cdr3_nt: TGTGCCAGCAGCTTAGGAAGCCGGGGGGCCGGCAATGAGCAGTTCTTC
clone_size: -; j_call: TRBJ1-5; v_call: TRBV28; d_call: TRBD1; cdr3_aa: CASNRGRQPQHF; cdr3_nt: TGTGCCAGCAACAGGGGACGGCAGCCCCAGCATTTT
clone_size: -; j_call: TRBJ2-1; v_call: TRBV4-2; d_call: -; cdr3_aa: CASSHGGYNEQFF; cdr3_nt: TGTGCCAGCAGCCATGGGGGATACAATGAGCAGTTCTTC
clone_size: -; j_call: TRBJ2-7; v_call: TRBV6-1; d_call: TRBD1; cdr3_aa: CAGRQGAREQYF; cdr3_nt: TGTGCCGGACGACAGGGGGCGAGGGAGCAGTACTTC
clone_size: -; j_call: TRBJ2-2; v_call: TRBV19; d_call: -; cdr3_aa: CASSPRTEPNTGELFF; cdr3_nt: TGTGCCAGTAGTCCTCGGACAGAGCCGAACACCGGGGAGCTGTTTTTT
clone_size: -; j_call: TRBJ1-1; v_call: TRBV5-8; d_call: -; cdr3_aa: CASSLDEQGLLRNTEAFF; cdr3_nt: TGTGCCAGCAGCCTCGACGAACAGGGACTTCTCAGGAACACTGAAGCTTTCTTT
clone_size: -; j_call: TRBJ2-3; v_call: TRBV10-3; d_call: TRBD2; cdr3_aa: CAISESLRTSGDTDTQYF; cdr3_nt: TGTGCCATCAGTGAGTCGCTCAGGACTAGCGGGGACACAGATACGCAGTATTTT
clone_size: -; j_call: TRBJ1-2; v_call: TRBV6-5; d_call: -; cdr3_aa: CASSYSPSVPNYGYTF; cdr3_nt: TGTGCCAGCAGTTACTCCCCCTCGGTCCCGAACTATGGCTACACCTTC
clone_size: -; j_call: TRBJ1-2; v_call: TRBV7-9; d_call: TRBD1; cdr3_aa: CASSLIGTGEDGYTF; cdr3_nt: TGTGCCAGCAGCTTAATCGGCACAGGGGAAGATGGCTACACCTTC
clone_size: -; j_call: TRBJ1-3; v_call: TRBV5-8; d_call: TRBD1; cdr3_aa: CASSFPDRVVDGNTIYF; cdr3_nt: TGTGCCAGCAGCTTTCCGGACAGGGTTGTGGATGGAAACACCATATATTTT
clone_size: few; j_call: TRBJ2-3; v_call: TRBV7-9; d_call: -; cdr3_aa: CASSAAQRPVTDTQYF; cdr3_nt: TGTGCCAGCAGCGCGGCACAGAGACCGGTCACAGATACGCAGTATTTT
clone_size: -; j_call: TRBJ2-7; v_call: TRBV5-6; d_call: TRBD1; cdr3_aa: CASSSGQGPYEQYF; cdr3_nt: TGTGCCAGCAGCTCCGGACAGGGACCGTACGAGCAGTACTTC
clone_size: -; j_call: TRBJ2-3; v_call: TRBV2; d_call: -; cdr3_aa: CASSEVAAVAQYF; cdr3_nt: TGTGCCAGCAGTGAGGTAGCGGCTGTCGCGCAGTATTTT